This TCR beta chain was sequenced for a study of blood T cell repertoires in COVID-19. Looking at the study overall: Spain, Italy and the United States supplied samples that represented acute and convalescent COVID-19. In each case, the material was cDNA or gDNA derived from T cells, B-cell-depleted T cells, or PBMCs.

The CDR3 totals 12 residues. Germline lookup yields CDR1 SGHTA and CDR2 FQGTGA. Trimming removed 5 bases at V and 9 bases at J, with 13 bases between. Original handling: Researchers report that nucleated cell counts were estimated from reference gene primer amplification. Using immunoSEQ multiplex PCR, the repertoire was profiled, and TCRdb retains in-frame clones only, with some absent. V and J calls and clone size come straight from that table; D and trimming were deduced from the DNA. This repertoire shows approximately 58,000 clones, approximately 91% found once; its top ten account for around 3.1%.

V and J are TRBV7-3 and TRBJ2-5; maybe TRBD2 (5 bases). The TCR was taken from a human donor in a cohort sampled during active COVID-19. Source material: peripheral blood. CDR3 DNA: TGTGCCAGCAGCGCCACCGGCGGGCCCCAGTACTTC. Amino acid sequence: CASSATGGPQYF.